These 23 T cell receptor beta chains share one sample of origin, sequenced in a study of T cells in Graves' hyperthyroidism and ophthalmopathy. Amplification targeted TCR beta CDR3 regions from RNA transcripts. HTBI primers were the set used in a first-round RT-PCR of the TCR CDR3. TCRdb fed the multiplex PCR reads into MiXCR, producing one record per CDR3 protein. The table lists around 700,000 distinct CDR3 sequences, 35% of them singletons. Sequencing used blood. The receptors stem from a woman in her forties with Graves' hyperthyroidism.

This clonotype occurred once. Likely a read error: the CDR3 ends without its conserved phenylalanine or tryptophan. The limits of the CDR3 on the DNA are not certain, so only TCRdb's listed CDR3 is given. The chain is built from TRBV2 and TRBJ2-7; TRBD2 is taken as the D call from the table, unchecked against the DNA. Germline assignment: CDR1 SNHLY and CDR2 FYNNEI. The CDR3 is made up of 8 amino acids, end residues included. CDR3 sequence: CASRRGTS.

This clonotype was seen repeatedly, ten times or more. This rearrangement joins TRBV19 to TRBJ2-7, with 10 bases identical to TRBD2. Germline V gives CDR1 LNHDA, CDR2 SQIVND (reference sequence). This CDR3 spans 14 amino acids. J was trimmed by 2 bases and V by 8 bases; bases with no gene match: 6. CDR3 sequence: CASSLAGVTYEQYF. The CDR3 nucleotides are TGTGCCAGTTCGCTAGCGGGAGTTACCTACGAGCAGTACTTC.

The rearrangement joins TRBV4-2 to TRBJ2-3; 8 nucleotides align to TRBD1. After removal of 0 bases from V and 4 bases from J, the junction contained 9 bases not matched to a gene. The CDR3 has 17 residues. Germline loops: CDR1 LGHNA, CDR2 YNFKEQ. The CDR3 protein is CASSQDGTRGHADTQYF. The CDR3 coding sequence is TGTGCCAGCAGCCAAGATGGTACCAGGGGGCATGCAGATACGCAGTATTTT.

This clonotype was seen more than once but under ten times. This chain joins TRBV20-1 and TRBJ1-5, with D uncertain. Germline V gene data show CDR1 as DFQATT and CDR2 as SNEGSKA (reference sequence). The CDR3 covers 14 residues. V was cut by 3 bases and J by 4 bases, with 13 bases left in between. The CDR3 reads CSASSPSFNQPQHF. As DNA, the CDR3 is TGCAGTGCTAGTTCCCCCTCATTTAATCAGCCCCAGCATTTT.

This clonotype occurred many times. The chain couples TRBV7-2 to TRBJ2-7, with D uncertain. Germline CDR1 is SGHTA and CDR2 is FQGNSA. V was shortened by 5 bases and J by 4 bases, with 15 bases between the two germline ends. This CDR3 spans 14 amino acids. The DNA for the CDR3 is TGTGCCAGCAGCCCAGCTGGCTACATTTACGAGCAGTACTTC. This translates into CASSPAGYIYEQYF.

Ten or more counts support this clonotype. The rearrangement joins TRBV7-9 to TRBJ1-2, with 9 bases matching TRBD1. The germline V gene encodes CDR1 SEHNR and CDR2 FQNEAQ (reference sequence). The CDR3 spans 14 residues. J lost 4 bases, V lost 3 bases, and 3 bases had no gene match. CDR3 DNA: TGTGCCAGCAGCTTTTCACAGGGGGCCTATGGCTACACCTTC. It yields the protein CASSFSQGAYGYTF.

This clonotype was seen many times. The genes are TRBV7-2 and TRBJ1-1; 8 bases are a match to TRBD1. The germline gives CDR1 SGHTA, CDR2 FQGNSA. CDR3 length: 14 residues. V shed 5 bases and J 11 bases; nucleotides not matched to a gene: 13. As DNA, the CDR3 is TGTGCCAGCAGCCCCGGACAGGGTAGTTTAGGGGCTTTCTTT. This translates into CASSPGQGSLGAFF.

The chain joins TRBV7-9 to TRBJ1-1, with D possibly being TRBD1 (6 bases). This CDR3 has 15 residues. Germline V gene data show CDR1 as SEHNR and CDR2 as FQNEAQ (reference sequence). Trimming cost V 5 bases and J 5 bases, with 18 bases left between them. The CDR3 reads CASSPLRDKMTEAFF. In nucleotides, the CDR3 is TGTGCCAGCAGCCCACTGCGGGACAAGATGACTGAAGCTTTCTTT. The complete variable domain, with remaining parts taken from reference TRBV7-9 and TRBJ1-1, reads DTGVSQNPRHKITKRGQNVTFRCDPISEHNRLYWYRQTLGQGPEFLTYFQNEAQLEKSRLLSDRFSAERPKGSFSTLEIQRTEQGDSAMYLCASSPLRDKMTEAFFGQGTRLTVV.

The table lists this clonotype with many counts. The chain couples TRBV10-1 to TRBJ2-7; possibly TRBD2 for D (6 bases). V lost 0 bases to trimming and J lost 4 bases, with 13 bases between them. The CDR3 runs 15 residues. Germline V gene sequence: CDR1 WNHNN, CDR2 SYGVQD (reference sequence). The CDR3 nucleotides are TGCGCCAGCAGTGAGTCGGGAGCGGAGGGATACGAGCAGTACTTC. As protein: CASSESGAEGYEQYF.

The genes are TRBV7-9 and TRBJ2-7; tentatively, D is TRBD1 or TRBD2 (5 bases each). This CDR3 is built from 14 residues. Looked up from germline, CDR1 is SEHNR and CDR2 is FQNEAQ (reference sequence). Deletions cut 5 bases from V and 2 bases from J, with 13 bases between. The CDR3 spells CASSHRDPTYEQYF. CDR3 coding DNA: TGTGCCAGCAGCCACCGGGACCCCACCTACGAGCAGTACTTC.

With respect to this clonotype: A read error may be the cause here, since a much bigger clone is one base away. In nucleotides, the CDR3 is TGTGTCAGCACCTTAAGCGAGGGGGATAATTCACCCCTCCACTTT. Translated, it gives CVSTLSEGDNSPLHF. The chain is built from TRBV7-2 and TRBJ1-6; tentative D call: TRBD1 (6 bases). CDR3 length equals 15 residues. Germline assignment: CDR1 SGHTA and CDR2 FQGNSA.

This clonotype has more than one count but fewer than ten. The chain employs TRBV2 and TRBJ1-4; 7 positions agree with TRBD1. This CDR3 is 13 amino acids long. V gave up 5 bases and J gave up 7 bases; unmatched junction bases: 4. Germline values: CDR1 SNHLY, CDR2 FYNNEI. The CDR3 DNA follows: TGTGCCAGCAGTTTGGGACAGCTTGAAAAACTGTTTTTT. Amino acids: CASSLGQLEKLFF.

The V gene is TRBV6-5, the J gene TRBJ2-6; TRBD1 or TRBD2 may be the D gene (6 bases each). The V gene's germline CDR1 is MNHEY and CDR2 SVGAGI. V was shortened by 2 bases and J by 4 bases, with 9 bases between the two germline ends. This CDR3 comprises 15 residues. This CDR3 reads CASSYGGTGANVLTF. CDR3 DNA: TGTGCCAGCAGTTACGGCGGGACAGGGGCCAACGTCCTGACTTTC.

In its sample, this clonotype was seen many times. The CDR3 loop reads CASSESGGGYEQYF. The DNA for the CDR3 is TGCGCCAGCAGTGAGTCTGGTGGGGGCTACGAGCAGTACTTC. This rearrangement joins TRBV10-2 to TRBJ2-7, with D perhaps matching TRBD1 or TRBD2 (5 bases each). Trimming took off 0 bases at V and 3 bases at J, with 9 bases between the two ends. Germline V lookup: CDR1 WSHSY, CDR2 SAAADI. The CDR3 totals 14 residues.

The rearrangement links TRBV12-3 or TRBV12-4 to TRBJ1-5, with D possibly matching TRBD1 (5 bases). Trimming left V 3 bases short and J 3 bases short, with 12 bases between. The CDR3 sequence is 15 residues long. The CDR3 DNA sequence: TGTGCCAGCAGTTTTTGGGGACCCACCAATCAGCCCCAGCATTTT. This encodes CASSFWGPTNQPQHF.

To note about this clonotype: Likely a read error: the CDR3 ends without its conserved phenylalanine or tryptophan. The DNA is omitted, as the CDR3 cannot be located on it reliably, and the CDR3 follows TCRdb's listing. The rearrangement joins TRBV5-1 to TRBJ2-7; whether TRBD2, the table's D call, matches the DNA was not checked. A total of 11 residues make up the CDR3, ends included. In germline, CDR1 is SGHRS, CDR2 YFSETQ. This CDR3 is CASSQEGGLAG.

V and J are TRBV7-6 and TRBJ2-7; 10 nucleotides line up with TRBD1. Trimming at V came to 0 bases and at J to 2 bases, leaving 7 bases not matched to a gene. The CDR3 covers 17 residues. CDR1 is SGHVS and CDR2 is FNYEAQ in the germline V gene. The CDR3 nucleotides read TGTGCCAGCAGCTTAGCGATGTCGGGGACAGGGGCCTACGAGCAGTACTTC. As protein: CASSLAMSGTGAYEQYF.

This clonotype was found many times. The chain employs TRBV14 and TRBJ2-5; D is ambiguous. Germline lookup yields CDR1 SGHDN and CDR2 FVKESK. This CDR3 contains 13 residues. V lost 6 bases, J lost 2 bases, and 10 bases lay in between. In nucleotides, the CDR3 is TGTGCCAGCAGGAATTTCGGACAAGAGACCCAGTACTTC. It encodes CASRNFGQETQYF.

This chain joins TRBV29-1 and TRBJ2-3; TRBD2 might be the D (6 bases). Germline V gene data show CDR1 as SQVTM and CDR2 as ANQGSEA. The CDR3 totals 16 residues. Trimming shortened V by 6 bases and J by 0 bases, and 19 bases separated the two germline ends. The CDR3 DNA is TGCAGCGTGGGGGGTGGGGTCCAACCTAGCACAGATACGCAGTATTTT. It is translated as CSVGGGVQPSTDTQYF.

V and J are TRBV28 and TRBJ2-7; 8 bases are shared with TRBD1. The germline CDR1 and CDR2 sequences are MDHEN and SYDVKM. The trim removed 4 bases at V and 4 bases at J, leaving 9 bases unmatched. The CDR3 loop spans 15 amino acids. CDR3 sequence: CASSSAGQGRYEQYF. CDR3 nucleotides: TGTGCCAGCAGTTCGGCCGGACAGGGACGGTACGAGCAGTACTTC.

Comments on this clonotype: An end of the junction differs from the germline gene, which may be a read error. The chain recombines TRBV19 with TRBJ2-2, with D tentatively TRBD1 (6 bases). The germline V gene has CDR1 LNHDA and CDR2 SQIVND (reference sequence). The CDR3 extends over 12 amino acids. The CDR3, as DNA: TGTGCCAGTGGACAGAACACCGGGGAGCCGTTTTTT. Translation gives CASGQNTGEPFF.

Here the CDR3 DNA reads TGTGCCAGCAGCTCACAATCGGGACAAACCTACGAGCAGTACTTC. As protein: CASSSQSGQTYEQYF. The chain joins TRBV7-8 to TRBJ2-7, with D tentatively TRBD1 (6 bases). The CDR3 totals 15 residues. V was cut by 4 bases and J by 2 bases, with 15 bases left in between. Germline CDR1 reads SGHVS; CDR2 reads FQNEAQ.

Of note for this clonotype: A single base separates this from a much larger clone, so it may be a read error. This CDR3 is missing its conserved last phenylalanine or tryptophan, likely due to a read error. The chain recombines TRBV2 with TRBJ1-3, with a possible D match to TRBD1 (6 bases). The CDR3 is 18 amino acids. Trimming left V 6 bases short and J 2 bases short, with 23 bases between. Germline V lookup: CDR1 SNHLY, CDR2 FYNNEI. CDR3 residues: CASSPVRWTDTTGNTIYL. The CDR3 bases are TGTGCCAGCAGCCCCGTGCGATGGACAGACACAACTGGAAACACCATATATCTT.